One and the same sample provided the 26 T cell receptor beta chains below, sequenced in a study of CD8 T cells in ankylosing spondylitis. TCRdb re-derived calls from the 5' RACE reads in MiXCR, one entry per CDR3 protein. The sample yields roughly 250,000 distinct CDR3 sequences, approximately 9% seen once. The sample comprised blood, either unsorted or a sorted T cell fraction (not recorded which). Receptors originate from a male donor with ankylosing spondylitis or in good health (not recorded which).

The V call is TRBV7-2, the J call TRBJ2-1; no definite D call. Trimming left V 5 bases short and J 5 bases short, with 10 bases between. The CDR3 spans 13 residues. CDR1 and CDR2 from the germline V gene are SGHTA and FQGNSA. Here the CDR3 DNA reads TGTGCCAGCAGCCCGGACCGGAACAATGAGCAGTTCTTC. Translating gives CASSPDRNNEQFF.

This clonotype turned up a few times. This chain links TRBV5-6 with TRBJ2-1, with D perhaps matching TRBD1 or TRBD2 (5 bases each). The germline V and J ends were trimmed by 3 bases and 3 bases, with 13 bases remaining between them. This CDR3 comprises 15 residues. Germline V gene lookup returns CDR1 SGHDT and CDR2 YYEEEE. The CDR3 DNA is TGTGCCAGCAGCTCTTCTCGGGACCACTACAATGAGCAGTTCTTC. This sequence encodes CASSSSRDHYNEQFF. The full variable domain, completed using reference TRBV5-6 and TRBJ2-1, is DAGVTQSPTHLIKTRGQQVTLRCSPKSGHDTVSWYQQALGQGPQFIFQYYEEEERQRGNFPDRFSGHQFPNYSSELNVNALLLGDSALYLCASSSSRDHYNEQFFGPGTRLTVL.

This clonotype was counted at least ten times. The chain uses TRBV11-1 and TRBJ2-7; 12 bases agree with TRBD2. With 2 bases clipped from V and 1 base from J, the junction kept 9 bases outside the gene matches. The germline gives CDR1 SGHAT, CDR2 FQDESV (reference sequence). This CDR3 has 18 amino acids. CDR3 region: CASSLTTVTSGRSYEQYF. The CDR3 DNA sequence: TGTGCCAGCAGCTTAACAACAGTGACTAGCGGGAGATCCTACGAGCAGTACTTC.

This clonotype was picked up many times. The V call is TRBV20-1, the J call TRBJ2-3; TRBD2 agrees at 12 bases. Germline trimming cut 4 bases from V and 4 bases from J; bases unmatched to any gene: 0. The V gene's germline CDR1 is DFQATT and CDR2 SNEGSKA (reference sequence). The CDR3 consists of 13 residues. The CDR3 bases are TGCAGTGCTACTAGCGGGGGGGCAGATACGCAGTATTTT. This gives the protein CSATSGGADTQYF.

In this sample, this clonotype turned up a few times. The chain links TRBV7-9 to TRBJ2-2; D is ambiguous. CDR3 length: 11 amino acids. Germline V gene sequence: CDR1 SEHNR, CDR2 FQNEAQ (reference sequence). Trimming stripped 7 bases from V and 6 bases from J, with 6 bases between. The CDR3 spells CASTRAGELFF. CDR3 nucleotide sequence: TGTGCCAGCACCCGGGCCGGGGAGCTGTTTTTT.

This clonotype was observed many times. The V call is TRBV18, the J call TRBJ1-2; TRBD1 aligns across 7 bases. Germline V CDR1 and CDR2: KGHSH, LQKENI. The V segment lost 3 bases and the J segment 6 bases; nucleotides outside the gene matches: 7. The CDR3 runs to 14 residues. The CDR3 spells CASSPMTGTHGYTF. CDR3 nucleotides: TGTGCCAGCTCACCGATGACAGGGACACATGGCTACACCTTC.

This clonotype was found once. Possible read error: a much larger clone is one base away. This chain uses TRBV20-1 with TRBJ1-1, with D unclear. V gave up 5 bases and J gave up 0 bases, with 13 bases separating them. This CDR3 has 14 amino acids. In germline, CDR1 is DFQATT, CDR2 SNEGSKA (reference sequence). Here the CDR3 DNA reads TGCAGTGCTGCGCCTTACCGAATGAACACTGAAGCTTTCTTT. This gives the protein CSAAPYRMNTEAFF.

This clonotype was seen many times. The chain links TRBV5-1 to TRBJ2-2, with 7 bases identical to TRBD2. Germline V gene sequence: CDR1 SGHRS, CDR2 YFSETQ. This CDR3 spans 15 amino acids. Unmatched junction bases numbered 6, after V lost 3 bases and J lost 4 bases. This CDR3 is CASSSGLGSTGELFF. CDR3 coding DNA: TGCGCCAGCAGCTCCGGACTAGGCAGCACCGGGGAGCTGTTTTTT.

V is TRBV30 and J is TRBJ2-1; 9 bases match TRBD2. Germline V gives CDR1 GTSNPN, CDR2 SVGIG (reference sequence). The CDR3 runs 15 residues. Losses at the gene ends were 4 bases for V and 2 bases for J; bases not matched to a gene: 6. CDR3 loop: CAWIRLAGTYNEQFF. The CDR3 DNA sequence: TGTGCCTGGATCCGTCTAGCGGGGACCTACAATGAGCAGTTCTTC.

This clonotype was seen more than once but under ten times. This chain links TRBV5-1 with TRBJ1-1; 10 bases are shared with TRBD1. Unmatched junction bases numbered 5, after V lost 3 bases and J lost 6 bases. The CDR3 is 14 amino acids. The germline CDR1 and CDR2 sequences are SGHRS and YFSETQ. The CDR3 region has the DNA TGCGCCAGCAGCTGGGGACAGGGGCCCTCTGAAGCTTTCTTT. Translating gives CASSWGQGPSEAFF. Supplemented by reference TRBV5-1 and TRBJ1-1, the full variable domain reads KAGVTQTPRYLIKTRGQQVTLSCSPISGHRSVSWYQQTPGQGLQFLFEYFSETQRNKGNFPGRFSGRQFSNSRSEMNVSTLELGDSALYLCASSWGQGPSEAFFGQGTRLTVV.

In this sample, this clonotype turned up many times. CDR3 loop: CSARERDRLGYGYTF. The CDR3 bases are TGCAGTGCTAGAGAAAGGGACAGGCTTGGCTATGGCTACACCTTC. V is TRBV20-1 and J is TRBJ1-2; 8 bases map to TRBD1. J was trimmed by 4 bases and V by 0 bases; bases with no gene match: 7. Germline V lookup: CDR1 DFQATT, CDR2 SNEGSKA (reference sequence). The length of the CDR3 is 15 residues.

The chain employs TRBV20-1 and TRBJ2-3; maybe TRBD1 (5 bases). V dropped 5 bases and J dropped 1 base, with 22 bases sitting between them. This CDR3 is built from 17 residues. The germline CDR1 and CDR2 sequences are DFQATT and SNEGSKA (reference sequence). The CDR3 sequence: CSARRAPPGSGTDTQYF. The CDR3 nucleotides are TGCAGTGCTCGCAGGGCTCCCCCGGGTTCTGGCACAGATACGCAGTATTTT.

This clonotype has a count of ten or more. The chain links TRBV12-3 or TRBV12-4 to TRBJ2-1; unclear D gene. The CDR3 is 15 amino acids. V was pared by 5 bases and J by 8 bases, with 19 bases between. CDR3 protein: CASSRPSLGIHEQFF. The CDR3 region has the DNA TGTGCCAGCAGTCGCCCATCCTTGGGGATCCATGAGCAGTTCTTC.

This clonotype was seen many times. CDR3 in amino acids: CASSQEGQGQSEQYF. The DNA of the CDR3 is TGTGCCAGCAGCCAGGAGGGACAGGGGCAGAGCGAGCAGTACTTC. V and J are TRBV2 and TRBJ2-7, with 10 positions matching TRBD1. After removal of 6 bases from V and 6 bases from J, the junction contained 11 bases not matched to a gene. There are 15 residues in the CDR3. Per the germline V gene, CDR1 is SNHLY and CDR2 is FYNNEI.

The chain employs TRBV6-2 or TRBV6-3 and TRBJ1-5; weak D call: TRBD1 (6 bases). Germline V CDR1 and CDR2: MNHEY, SVGEGT. V lost 6 bases, J lost 6 bases, and 12 bases lay in between. The CDR3 extends over 13 amino acids. This chain's CDR3 is CASSLQGSQPQHF. DNA for the CDR3: TGTGCCAGCAGCCTACAGGGTAGTCAGCCCCAGCATTTT.

This clonotype was seen more than once but under ten times. This chain joins TRBV5-5 and TRBJ1-4; no clear D. Germline loops: CDR1 SGHKS, CDR2 YYEKEE (reference sequence). The length of the CDR3 is 14 residues. V lost 2 bases to trimming and J lost 4 bases, with 9 bases between them. The CDR3 DNA sequence: TGTGCCAGCAGCTTTGCGGGTGATAATGAAAAACTGTTTTTT. Translation: CASSFAGDNEKLFF.

The genes are TRBV7-2 and TRBJ2-6, with a tentative D call TRBD1 (5 bases). Germline V lookup: CDR1 SGHTA, CDR2 FQGNSA. V was trimmed by 3 bases and J by 2 bases, leaving 8 bases between them. CDR3 length equals 15 residues. CDR3 sequence: CASSFQGPGANVLTF. CDR3 coding DNA: TGTGCCAGCAGCTTTCAGGGTCCTGGGGCCAACGTCCTGACTTTC.

Ten or more counts support this clonotype. The chain employs TRBV28 and TRBJ2-1; the D gene could be TRBD1 or TRBD2 (5 bases each). From germline, CDR1 is MDHEN and CDR2 SYDVKM. Trimming stripped 6 bases from V and 7 bases from J, with 13 bases between. The CDR3 has 13 amino acids. CDR3 DNA sequence: TGTGCCAGCAGCCCCGGGACGTTTAATGAGCAGTTCTTC. This codes for CASSPGTFNEQFF.

Ten or more counts support this clonotype. The rearrangement links TRBV12-3 or TRBV12-4 to TRBJ2-1; 12 positions agree with TRBD2. The CDR3 is 15 residues long. After removal of 6 bases from V and 6 bases from J, the junction contained 6 bases not matched to a gene. CDR3 sequence (DNA): TGTGCCAGCAGCATAGGACTAGCGGGAATCAATGAGCAGTTCTTC. As protein: CASSIGLAGINEQFF.

In its sample, this clonotype was seen many times. The chain is built from TRBV5-1 and TRBJ2-3; TRBD2 matches 9 bases. Germline CDR1 is SGHRS and CDR2 is YFSETQ. V lost 4 bases to trimming and J lost 6 bases; unmatched junction nucleotides: 9. The CDR3 consists of 15 residues. The CDR3 DNA reads TGCGCCAGCAGCCCCTCTGCGGGGGGGGACGATACGCAGTATTTT. It yields the protein CASSPSAGGDDTQYF.

Details on this clonotype: A read error may explain this, as a much larger clone is one base away. The V gene is TRBV5-1, the J gene TRBJ2-2; TRBD1 aligns across 8 bases. The trim removed 5 bases at V and 7 bases at J, leaving 4 bases unmatched. Germline V gene data show CDR1 as SGHRS and CDR2 as YFSETQ. This CDR3 has 13 residues. The DNA for the CDR3 is TGCGCCAGCAGGACAGGGGACAACGGGGAGCTGTTTTTT. Encoded protein: CASRTGDNGELFF.

In this sample, this clonotype turned up many times. The chain is built from TRBV20-1 and TRBJ2-7; no definite D call. Germline-derived CDR1 and CDR2 are DFQATT and SNEGSKA (reference sequence). The CDR3 covers 14 residues. V lost 4 bases and J lost 5, with 18 bases in between. The CDR3 DNA follows: TGCAGTGCTAATCGTGGGCAACCTAGGGACGAGCAGTACTTC. This gives the protein CSANRGQPRDEQYF.

This clonotype was observed many times. The V gene is TRBV12-3 or TRBV12-4, the J gene TRBJ1-1; D gene unclear. The CDR3 consists of 13 residues. V dropped 3 bases and J dropped 10 bases, with 15 bases sitting between them. The CDR3 nucleotides are TGTGCCAGCAGTTTCAGTACCGGAGGCACAGCTTTCTTT. It specifies CASSFSTGGTAFF.

This clonotype was recorded many times. The V and J genes are TRBV19 and TRBJ1-5, with 8 bases aligning to TRBD1. Trimming took 3 bases from V and 7 from J; bases not matched to a gene: 20. Germline CDR1 reads LNHDA; CDR2 reads SQIVND (reference sequence). CDR3 length equals 19 residues. The CDR3 DNA is TGTGCCAGTAGTATTCAACCTTTTCCGGGACAGGTGACGAGACAGCCCCAGCATTTT. Translating gives CASSIQPFPGQVTRQPQHF.

This clonotype has more than one count but fewer than ten. The chain joins TRBV20-1 to TRBJ2-5, with TRBD2 matching 9 bases. The CDR3 is 19 residues long. V trimming: 2 bases; J trimming: 1 base; junction bases outside the gene matches: 17. Germline loops: CDR1 DFQATT, CDR2 SNEGSKA (reference sequence). This CDR3 is CSARFYGLASGVGQETQYF. In nucleotides, the CDR3 is TGCAGTGCTAGATTCTATGGACTAGCGTCAGGCGTGGGCCAAGAGACCCAGTACTTC.

This clonotype occurred many times. J is TRBJ2-7 and V is TRBV20-1; D is undetermined. From germline, CDR1 is DFQATT and CDR2 SNEGSKA (reference sequence). The CDR3 totals 14 residues. Trimming shortened V by 0 bases and J by 1 base, and 10 bases separated the two germline ends. This CDR3 reads CSAREDGTSYEQYF. In nucleotides, the CDR3 is TGCAGTGCTAGAGAGGACGGAACATCCTACGAGCAGTACTTC.